This T cell receptor (beta chain) was obtained from a study of blood T cell repertoires in COVID-19. Study details: The analysed material was cDNA or gDNA that came from T cells, B-cell-depleted T cells, or PBMCs.

Repertoires were generated with immunoSEQ multiplex PCR, while TCRdb's copy carries only in-frame clones and drops some. The table has approximately 140,000 clones, 80% to 85% seen once; the top ten hold approximately 5.7%. Individuals drawn from 24 US areas were roughly 18 to 89 years old. Cohorts were based on clinical histories the participants reported. A PCR-confirmed or clinician-diagnosed COVID-19 case had contacted exposed participants within 2 weeks of entry. Germline CDR1 reads SGHRS; CDR2 reads YFSETQ. The CDR3 runs 16 residues. V lost 4 bases and J 2 bases, leaving 16 bases between the germline ends.

The sequencing input was PBMCs or T cells enriched from blood (not recorded which). The chain combines TRBV5-1 with TRBJ1-3, with D perhaps matching TRBD1 (6 bases). The TCR was taken from a woman aged 45-60 years who had been exposed to COVID-19. CDR3 amino acids: CASSRQALGAGNTIYF. CDR3 coding DNA: TGCGCCAGCAGCCGACAGGCCCTGGGCGCTGGAAACACCATATATTTT. Full variable domain (outside the CDR3, taken from reference TRBV5-1 and TRBJ1-3): KAGVTQTPRYLIKTRGQQVTLSCSPISGHRSVSWYQQTPGQGLQFLFEYFSETQRNKGNFPGRFSGRQFSNSRSEMNVSTLELGDSALYLCASSRQALGAGNTIYFGEGSWLTVV.